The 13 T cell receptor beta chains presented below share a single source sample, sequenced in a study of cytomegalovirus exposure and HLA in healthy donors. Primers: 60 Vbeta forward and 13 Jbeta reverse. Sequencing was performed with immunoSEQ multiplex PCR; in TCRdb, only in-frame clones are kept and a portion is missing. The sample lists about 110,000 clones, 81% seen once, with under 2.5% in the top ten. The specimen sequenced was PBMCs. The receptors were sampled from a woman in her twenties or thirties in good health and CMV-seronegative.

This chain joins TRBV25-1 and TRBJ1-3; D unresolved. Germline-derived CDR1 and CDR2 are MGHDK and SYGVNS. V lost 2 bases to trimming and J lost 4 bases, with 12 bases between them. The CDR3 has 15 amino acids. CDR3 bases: TGTGCCAGCAGTGAACCCGGGAGAGAAGGAAACACCATATATTTT. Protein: CASSEPGREGNTIYF. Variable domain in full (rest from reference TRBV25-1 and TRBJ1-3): EADIYQTPRYLVIGTGKKITLECSQTMGHDKMYWYQQDPGMELHLIHYSYGVNSTEKGDLSSESTVSRIRTEHFPLTLESARPSHTSQYLCASSEPGREGNTIYFGEGSWLTVV.

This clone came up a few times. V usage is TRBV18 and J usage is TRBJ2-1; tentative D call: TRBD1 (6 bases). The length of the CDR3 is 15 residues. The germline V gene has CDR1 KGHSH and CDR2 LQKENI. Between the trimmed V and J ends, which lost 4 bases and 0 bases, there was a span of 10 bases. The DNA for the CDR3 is TGTGCCAGCTCACGTGAACAGGGCTCCTACAATGAGCAGTTCTTC. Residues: CASSREQGSYNEQFF.

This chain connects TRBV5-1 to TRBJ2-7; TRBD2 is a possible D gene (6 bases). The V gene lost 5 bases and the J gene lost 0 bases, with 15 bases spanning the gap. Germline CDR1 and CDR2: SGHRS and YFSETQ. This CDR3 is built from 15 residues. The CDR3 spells CASRPPGLSSYEQYF. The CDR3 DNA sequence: TGCGCCAGCAGACCCCCGGGACTTAGCTCCTACGAGCAGTACTTC.

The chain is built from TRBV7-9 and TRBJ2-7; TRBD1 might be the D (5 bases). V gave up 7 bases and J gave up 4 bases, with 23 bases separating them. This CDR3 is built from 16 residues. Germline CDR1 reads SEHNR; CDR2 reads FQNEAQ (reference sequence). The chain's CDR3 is CASISSLTSGSYEQYF. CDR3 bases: TGTGCCAGCATATCTTCGTTAACCTCAGGGTCGTACGAGCAGTACTTC.

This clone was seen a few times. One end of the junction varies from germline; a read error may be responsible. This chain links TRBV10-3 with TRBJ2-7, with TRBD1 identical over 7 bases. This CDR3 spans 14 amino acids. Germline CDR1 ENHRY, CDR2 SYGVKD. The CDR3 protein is CASSYRGPSYEQYF. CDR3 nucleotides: TGTGCCAGCAGTTACAGGGGACCCTCCTACGAGCAGTACTTC.

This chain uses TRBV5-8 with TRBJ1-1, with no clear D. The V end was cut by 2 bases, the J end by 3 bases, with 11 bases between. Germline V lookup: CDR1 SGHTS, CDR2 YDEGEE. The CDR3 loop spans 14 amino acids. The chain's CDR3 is CASSFPGGYTEAFF. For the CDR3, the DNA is TGTGCCAGCAGCTTTCCAGGAGGTTACACTGAAGCTTTCTTT.

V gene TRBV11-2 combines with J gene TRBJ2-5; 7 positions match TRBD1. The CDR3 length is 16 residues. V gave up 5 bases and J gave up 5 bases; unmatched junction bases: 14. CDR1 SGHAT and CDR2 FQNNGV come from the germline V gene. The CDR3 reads CASSLGPDRSHETQYF. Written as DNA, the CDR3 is TGTGCCAGCAGCCTGGGGCCGGACAGGAGCCATGAGACCCAGTACTTC.

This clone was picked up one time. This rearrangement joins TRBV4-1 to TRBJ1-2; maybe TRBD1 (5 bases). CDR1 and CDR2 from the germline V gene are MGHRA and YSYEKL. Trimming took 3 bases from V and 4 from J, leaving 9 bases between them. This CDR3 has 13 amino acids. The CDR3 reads CASSQQGGYGYTF. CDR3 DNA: TGCGCCAGCAGCCAGCAGGGAGGCTATGGCTACACCTTC.

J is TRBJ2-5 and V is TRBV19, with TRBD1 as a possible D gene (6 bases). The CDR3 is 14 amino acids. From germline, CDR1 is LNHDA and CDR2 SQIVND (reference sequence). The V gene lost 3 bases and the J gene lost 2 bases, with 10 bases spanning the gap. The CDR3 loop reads CASSIGQPQETQYF. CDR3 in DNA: TGTGCCAGTAGTATTGGACAGCCTCAAGAGACCCAGTACTTC.

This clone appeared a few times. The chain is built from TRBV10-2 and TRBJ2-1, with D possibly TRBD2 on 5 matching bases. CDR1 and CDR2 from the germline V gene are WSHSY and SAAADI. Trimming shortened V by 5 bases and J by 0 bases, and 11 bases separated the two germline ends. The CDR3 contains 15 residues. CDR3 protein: CASSTAGFSYNEQFF. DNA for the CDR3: TGCGCCAGCAGTACCGCGGGTTTCTCCTACAATGAGCAGTTCTTC.

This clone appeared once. DNA for the CDR3: TGCGCCAGCAGGGGACTAGCGGGCCATAGCACAGATACGCAGTATTTT. Encoded protein: CASRGLAGHSTDTQYF. The chain joins TRBV23-1 to TRBJ2-3, with 12 bases fitting TRBD2. TRBV23-1 is reported as an ORF; its role is uncertain. The CDR3 sequence is 16 residues long. Trimming removed 6 bases from V and 0 bases from J; junction bases left unmatched: 4.

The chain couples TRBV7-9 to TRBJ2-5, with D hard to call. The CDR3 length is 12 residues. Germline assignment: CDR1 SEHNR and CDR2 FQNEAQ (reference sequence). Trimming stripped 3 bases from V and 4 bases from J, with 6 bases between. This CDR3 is CASSFGGETQYF. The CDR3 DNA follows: TGTGCCAGCAGCTTCGGCGGAGAGACCCAGTACTTC.

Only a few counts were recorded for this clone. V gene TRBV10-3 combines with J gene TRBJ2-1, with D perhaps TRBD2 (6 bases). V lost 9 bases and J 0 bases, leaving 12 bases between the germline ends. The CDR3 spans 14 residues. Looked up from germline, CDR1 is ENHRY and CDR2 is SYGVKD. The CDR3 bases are TGTGCCATTGGAAGCGGGCTCTCCTACAATGAGCAGTTCTTC. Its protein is CAIGSGLSYNEQFF.